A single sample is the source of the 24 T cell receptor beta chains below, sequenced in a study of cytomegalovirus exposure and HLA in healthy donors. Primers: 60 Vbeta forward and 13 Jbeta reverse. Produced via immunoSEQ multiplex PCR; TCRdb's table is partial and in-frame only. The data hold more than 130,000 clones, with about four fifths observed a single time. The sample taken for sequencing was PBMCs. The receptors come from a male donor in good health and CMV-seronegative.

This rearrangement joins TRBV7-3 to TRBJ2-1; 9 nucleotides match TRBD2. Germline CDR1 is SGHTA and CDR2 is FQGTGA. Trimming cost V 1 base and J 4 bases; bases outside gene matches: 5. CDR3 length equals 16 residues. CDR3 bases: TGTGCCAGCAGCTTAATTGGTAGCGGGAGTTACAATGAGCAGTTCTTC. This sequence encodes CASSLIGSGSYNEQFF.

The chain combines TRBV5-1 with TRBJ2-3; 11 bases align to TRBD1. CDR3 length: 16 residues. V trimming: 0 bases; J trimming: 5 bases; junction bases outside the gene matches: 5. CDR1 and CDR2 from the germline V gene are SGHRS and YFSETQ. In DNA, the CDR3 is TGCGCCAGCAGCTTGGCGGGACAGGGGGAAATAGATACGCAGTATTTT. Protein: CASSLAGQGEIDTQYF.

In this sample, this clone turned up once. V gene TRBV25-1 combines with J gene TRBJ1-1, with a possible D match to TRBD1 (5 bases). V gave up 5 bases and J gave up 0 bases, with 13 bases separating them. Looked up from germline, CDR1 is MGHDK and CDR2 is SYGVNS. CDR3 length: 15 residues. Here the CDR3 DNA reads TGTGCCAGCAGTCGGGGGGTTGGAATGAACACTGAAGCTTTCTTT. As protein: CASSRGVGMNTEAFF.

For the CDR3, the DNA is TGTGCCAGCAGCTTGACAGGGACTGAAGCTTTCTTT. Its protein is CASSLTGTEAFF. V and J are TRBV7-3 and TRBJ1-1; 7 bases are shared with TRBD1. This CDR3 has 12 amino acids. CDR1 is SGHTA and CDR2 is FQGTGA in the germline V gene. V lost 3 bases to trimming and J lost 5 bases; unmatched junction nucleotides: 0.

CDR3 nucleotide sequence: TGCGCCAGCAGCCAGGGGGGACCAGGTGGAGAGACCCAGTACTTC. Translating it yields CASSQGGPGGETQYF. V and J are TRBV4-1 and TRBJ2-5; D possibly corresponds to TRBD2 (6 bases). Germline V gives CDR1 MGHRA, CDR2 YSYEKL. Trimming stripped 3 bases from V and 4 bases from J, with 15 bases between. This CDR3 region has 15 residues.

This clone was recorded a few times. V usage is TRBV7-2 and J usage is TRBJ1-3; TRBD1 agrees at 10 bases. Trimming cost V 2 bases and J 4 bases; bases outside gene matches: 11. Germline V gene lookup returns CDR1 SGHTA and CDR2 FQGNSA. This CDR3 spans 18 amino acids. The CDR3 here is CASSLTGTGVMAGNTIYF. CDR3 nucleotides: TGTGCCAGCAGCTTAACCGGGACAGGGGTTATGGCGGGAAACACCATATATTTT.

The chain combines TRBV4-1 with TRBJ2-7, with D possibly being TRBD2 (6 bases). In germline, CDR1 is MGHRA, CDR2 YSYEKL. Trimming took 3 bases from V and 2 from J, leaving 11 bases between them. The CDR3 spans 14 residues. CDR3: CASSQGSGTYEQYF. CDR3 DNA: TGCGCCAGCAGCCAGGGTAGCGGAACCTACGAGCAGTACTTC.

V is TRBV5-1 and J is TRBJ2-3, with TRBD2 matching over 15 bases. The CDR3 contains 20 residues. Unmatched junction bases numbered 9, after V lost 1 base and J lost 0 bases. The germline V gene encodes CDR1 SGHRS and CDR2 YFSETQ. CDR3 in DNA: TGCGCCAGCAGCTTGTTTTTTGGGACTAGCGGGGGGCCTAGCACAGATACGCAGTATTTT. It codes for CASSLFFGTSGGPSTDTQYF.

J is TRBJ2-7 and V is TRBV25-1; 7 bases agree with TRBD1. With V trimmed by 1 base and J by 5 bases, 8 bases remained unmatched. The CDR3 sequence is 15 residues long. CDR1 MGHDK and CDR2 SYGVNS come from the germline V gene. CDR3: CASSESRGQIHEQYF. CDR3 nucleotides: TGTGCCAGCAGTGAATCGAGGGGGCAAATTCACGAGCAGTACTTC.

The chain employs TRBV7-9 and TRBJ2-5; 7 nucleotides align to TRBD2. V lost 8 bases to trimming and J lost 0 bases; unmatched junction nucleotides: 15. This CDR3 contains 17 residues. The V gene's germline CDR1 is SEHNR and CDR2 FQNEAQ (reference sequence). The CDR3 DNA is TGTGCCAGCTGGGGGGGAGGGTCCGGAGGGTACCAAGAGACCCAGTACTTC. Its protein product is CASWGGGSGGYQETQYF.

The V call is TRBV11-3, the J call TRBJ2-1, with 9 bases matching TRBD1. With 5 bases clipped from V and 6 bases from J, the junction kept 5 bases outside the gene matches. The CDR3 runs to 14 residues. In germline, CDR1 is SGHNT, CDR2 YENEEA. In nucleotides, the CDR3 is TGTGCCAGCAGCCAACAGGGGGCCATCAATGAGCAGTTCTTC. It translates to CASSQQGAINEQFF.

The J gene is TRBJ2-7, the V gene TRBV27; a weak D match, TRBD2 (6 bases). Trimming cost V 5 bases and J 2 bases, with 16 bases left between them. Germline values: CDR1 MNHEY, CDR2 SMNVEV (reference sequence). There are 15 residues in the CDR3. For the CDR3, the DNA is TGTGCCAGCAGTCTGACGGCGGGGAACCCCTACGAGCAGTACTTC. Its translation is CASSLTAGNPYEQYF.

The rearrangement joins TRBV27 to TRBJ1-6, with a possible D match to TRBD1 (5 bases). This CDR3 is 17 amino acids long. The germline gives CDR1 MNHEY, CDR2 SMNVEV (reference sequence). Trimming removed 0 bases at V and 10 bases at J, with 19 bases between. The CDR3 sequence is CASSLSSQGLVWSPLHF. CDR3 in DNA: TGTGCCAGCAGTTTATCGTCCCAGGGCCTGGTGTGGTCACCCCTCCACTTT.

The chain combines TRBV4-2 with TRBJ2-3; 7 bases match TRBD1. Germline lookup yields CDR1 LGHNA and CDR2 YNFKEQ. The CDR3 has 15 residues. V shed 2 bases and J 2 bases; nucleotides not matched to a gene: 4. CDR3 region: CASSQRQGDTDTQYF. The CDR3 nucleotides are TGTGCCAGCAGCCAAAGACAGGGCGACACAGATACGCAGTATTTT.

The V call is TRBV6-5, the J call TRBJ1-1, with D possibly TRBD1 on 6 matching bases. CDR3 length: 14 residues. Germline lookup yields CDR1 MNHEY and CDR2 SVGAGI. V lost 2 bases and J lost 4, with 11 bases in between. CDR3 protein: CASSYGIRGTEAFF. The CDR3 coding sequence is TGTGCCAGCAGTTACGGGATCAGGGGCACTGAAGCTTTCTTT.

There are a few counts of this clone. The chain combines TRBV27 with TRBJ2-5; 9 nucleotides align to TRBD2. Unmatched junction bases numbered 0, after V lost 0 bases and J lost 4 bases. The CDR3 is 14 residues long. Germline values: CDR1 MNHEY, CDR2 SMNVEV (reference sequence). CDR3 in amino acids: CASSLSLAGETQYF. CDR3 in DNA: TGTGCCAGCAGTTTATCACTAGCGGGAGAGACCCAGTACTTC.

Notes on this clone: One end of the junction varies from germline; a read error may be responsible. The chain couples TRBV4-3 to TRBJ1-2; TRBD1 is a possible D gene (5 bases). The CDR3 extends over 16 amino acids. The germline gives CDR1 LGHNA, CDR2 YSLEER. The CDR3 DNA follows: TGCGCCGGCAGCCGCGGGGCCCTGCAGTCTAACTATGGCTACACCTTC. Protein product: CAGSRGALQSNYGYTF.

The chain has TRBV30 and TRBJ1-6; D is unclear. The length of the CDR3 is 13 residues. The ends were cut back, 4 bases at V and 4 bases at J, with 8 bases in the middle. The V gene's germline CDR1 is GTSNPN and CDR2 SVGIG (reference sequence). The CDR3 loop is CAWTPEYNSPLHF. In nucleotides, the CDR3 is TGTGCCTGGACACCTGAGTATAATTCACCCCTCCACTTT.

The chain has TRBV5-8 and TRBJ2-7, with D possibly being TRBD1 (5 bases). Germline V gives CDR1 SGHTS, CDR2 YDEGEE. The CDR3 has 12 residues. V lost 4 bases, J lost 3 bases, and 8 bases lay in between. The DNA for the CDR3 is TGTGCCAGCAGCCTCAGGGACTACGAGCAGTACTTC. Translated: CASSLRDYEQYF.

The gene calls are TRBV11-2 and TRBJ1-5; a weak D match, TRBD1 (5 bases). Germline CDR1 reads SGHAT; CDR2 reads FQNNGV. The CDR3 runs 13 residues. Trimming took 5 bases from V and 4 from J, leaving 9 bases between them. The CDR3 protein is CASSPDRNQPQHF. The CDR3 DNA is TGTGCCAGCAGCCCTGACAGAAATCAGCCCCAGCATTTT. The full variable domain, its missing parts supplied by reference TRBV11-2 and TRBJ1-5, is EAGVAQSPRYKIIEKRQSVAFWCNPISGHATLYWYQQILGQGPKLLIQFQNNGVVDDSQLPKDRFSAERLKGVDSTLKIQPAKLEDSAVYLCASSPDRNQPQHFGDGTRLSIL.

DNA of the CDR3: TGTGCCAGCAGCTTCCCCGGGATAAACACTGAAGCTTTCTTT. As protein: CASSFPGINTEAFF. This rearrangement joins TRBV7-8 to TRBJ1-1; D is uncertain. Trimming pared 3 bases from V and 2 bases from J, leaving 10 bases between. This CDR3 has 14 residues. Per germline, CDR1 SGHVS and CDR2 FQNEAQ.

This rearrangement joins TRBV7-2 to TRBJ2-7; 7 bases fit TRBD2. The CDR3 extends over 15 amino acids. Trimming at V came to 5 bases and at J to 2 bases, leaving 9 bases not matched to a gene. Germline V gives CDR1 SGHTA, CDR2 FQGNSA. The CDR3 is CASSPQTGTTYEQYF. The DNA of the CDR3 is TGTGCCAGCAGCCCACAGACCGGGACTACCTACGAGCAGTACTTC.

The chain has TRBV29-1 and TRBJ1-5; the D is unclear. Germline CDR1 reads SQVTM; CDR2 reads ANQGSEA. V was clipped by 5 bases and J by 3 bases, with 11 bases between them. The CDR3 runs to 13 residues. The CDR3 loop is CSVSGQFNQPQHF. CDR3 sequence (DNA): TGCAGCGTTTCTGGCCAGTTCAATCAGCCCCAGCATTTT.

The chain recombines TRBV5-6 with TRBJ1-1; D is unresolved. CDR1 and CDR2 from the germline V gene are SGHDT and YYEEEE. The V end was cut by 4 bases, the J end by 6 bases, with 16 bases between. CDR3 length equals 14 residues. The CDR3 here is CASSPGGLSPEAFF. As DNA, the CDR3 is TGTGCCAGCAGCCCGGGTGGCCTAAGCCCTGAAGCTTTCTTT.